The sequence of this T cell receptor beta chain was determined in a study of blood T cell repertoires in COVID-19 (dated by TCRdb to 2020 to 2022). Study-wide context: Samples from collaborators originated in the United States, Italy and Spain and spanned both the acute and convalescent phases of COVID-19. The prospective study material was composed of cDNA or gDNA derived from T cells, B-cell-depleted T cells, or PBMCs. Deeply sampled blood TCRbeta repertoires from subjects exposed to, actively infected with, or recovered from COVID-19 were included in the dataset. The repertoires were released in a freely available public database intended as a resource for research on the immune response to SARS-CoV-2. Samples were obtained from the ongoing ImmuneRACE study (first 160 participants) and from some 1,300 subjects provided by 6 global collaborators. The sample metadata nearly always contained a de-identified subject ID, COVID-19 status, age in years and sex. Where HLA class I and class II types were available, the types were taken from metadata supplied by the sample provider, not from assay-based typing.

In Seattle, one collaborating source enrolled patients while the infection was active and tracked those patients longitudinally over the course of disease. Whole blood was collected in K2EDTA tubes by collaborating institutions according to the institutions' own protocols. Collaborator samples were shipped for TCRbeta analysis as frozen whole blood, isolated PBMCs, or DNA extracted from either sample type. Overall study outcomes, separate from this receptor: Clinical and demographic metadata were provided uncurated, with the amount varying by source and participant.

TCRbeta CDR3 regions were amplified from genomic DNA by means of the immunoSEQ Assay, a bias-controlled multiplex PCR. As for the authors' bioinformatics: The number of nucleated cells in each sample was estimated by amplification of reference gene primers within the assay. To quantify the absolute abundance of each unique TCRbeta CDR3 rearrangement, sequence reads were collapsed and filtered. For each sample, productive Simpson clonality was calculated as the square root of Simpson's diversity index over productive rearrangements. Drawn from immuneACCESS, this table holds only the in-frame rearrangements with V and J called that TCRdb kept. Clones are partly lost; checked studies trace under half to an unresolved V gene and leave the rest unexplained. That table supplies the V and J calls and clone size; D and trimming were determined from the DNA. The sample table shows approximately 93,000 clones, and less than 85% are seen once. The ten most abundant clones make up roughly 3.9% of the sample.

Of note for this clone: What antigen it recognizes has not been identified. Base qualities are not recorded, but no much larger clone differs from it by a single base.

The sample was peripheral blood. The source of this sequence is a man between 65 and 85 years old with COVID-19, enrolled during active disease.

Read as DNA, the sequence is TGTGCCAGTAGTATAGATCTCCGGGGATGGGCTAATAGCAATCAGCCCCAGCATTTT. This codes for CASSIDLRGWANSNQPQHF. The chain is made from TRBV19 and TRBJ1-5; no D gene can be assigned with confidence. Its CDR3 holds 19 amino acids, cysteine through phenylalanine. Only the CDR3 DNA is retained, 57 bases long and in frame from the first base. CDR1 and CDR2 (LNHDA, SQIVND) derive from the germline V gene (reference sequence). The V and J ends are trimmed by 0 bases and 0 bases, leaving 18 bases between them.